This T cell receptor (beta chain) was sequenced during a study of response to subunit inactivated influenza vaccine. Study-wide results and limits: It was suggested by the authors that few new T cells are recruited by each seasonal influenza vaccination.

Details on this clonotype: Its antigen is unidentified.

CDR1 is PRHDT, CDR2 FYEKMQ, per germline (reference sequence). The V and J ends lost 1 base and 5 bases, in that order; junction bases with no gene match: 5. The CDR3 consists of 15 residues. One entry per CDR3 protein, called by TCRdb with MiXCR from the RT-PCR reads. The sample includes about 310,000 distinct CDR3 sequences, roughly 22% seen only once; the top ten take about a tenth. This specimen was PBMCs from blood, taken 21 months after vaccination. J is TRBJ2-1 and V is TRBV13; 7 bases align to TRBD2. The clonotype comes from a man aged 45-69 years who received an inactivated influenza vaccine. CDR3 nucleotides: TGTGCCAGCAGCTTAGAGCCTAGCGGACACAATGAGCAGTTCTTC. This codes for CASSLEPSGHNEQFF.